In this sample, the clone carrying this TCR beta chain turned up many times. The antigen is undetermined. The CDR3 is made up of 19 amino acids. Germline V gene data show CDR1 as SGHAT and CDR2 as FQNNGV. V shed 1 base, J shed 7 bases, and the junction held 19 bases outside the gene matches. This sample was included in a study of spatial heterogeneity in lung cancer. Overall study: Within raw reads, each unique TCR and UMI combination appeared on average more than ten times. Study observations and caveats: Whereas they appeared in blood less at follow-up, ubiquitous expanded tumor TCRs appeared there more at resection.

Time point of the sample: sample taken at primary tumor resection. Whole RNA obtained from tumor, nontumor lung or frozen PBMC underwent sequencing without sorting. TCR cDNA molecules each carried a unique molecular identifier. MiXCR, run by TCRdb on the 5' RACE reads, gives a single entry per CDR3 protein. The sample records roughly 25,000 distinct CDR3 sequences, roughly 4.5% being singletons. The input for sequencing was PBMCs, taken at surgery. The sequence was collected from a male donor with early-stage non-small cell lung cancer. The rearrangement joins TRBV11-2 to TRBJ2-1; TRBD2 aligns across 7 bases. The CDR3 nucleotides are TGTGCCAGCAGCTTAGCTCCCCCTTCTAGCGGAGTGAAGGGGAATGAGCAGTTCTTC. This gives the protein CASSLAPPSSGVKGNEQFF. Full variable domain (outside the CDR3, taken from reference TRBV11-2 and TRBJ2-1): EAGVAQSPRYKIIEKRQSVAFWCNPISGHATLYWYQQILGQGPKLLIQFQNNGVVDDSQLPKDRFSAERLKGVDSTLKIQPAKLEDSAVYLCASSLAPPSSGVKGNEQFFGPGTRLTVL.